The source of this T cell receptor (beta chain) is a study of blood T cell repertoires in COVID-19 (TCRdb year 2020). General notes on the study: Collaborator samples came from the United States, Italy and Spain and covered acute and convalescent phases of COVID-19. The prospective study material was composed of cDNA or gDNA derived from T cells, B-cell-depleted T cells, or PBMCs. The repertoires were released in a freely available public database intended as a resource for research on the immune response to SARS-CoV-2. Samples came from the ongoing ImmuneRACE study (first 160 participants) plus 1,254 subjects from 6 global collaborators. Sample metadata almost always included a de-identified subject ID, COVID-19 status, age in years and sex. Where HLA class I and class II types were available, the types were taken from metadata supplied by the sample provider, not from assay-based typing. Subjects who had been exposed to COVID-19, were actively infected with it, or had recovered from it provided the deeply sampled blood TCRbeta repertoires that made up the dataset. Broader findings and caveats from the paper: The quantity of clinical and demographic metadata differed by source and by participant and was supplied without curation.

Participants in the prospective study were aged about 18 to 95 years, lived in about two dozen United States geographic areas, and enrolled through a virtual design. To assign participants to cohorts, the prospective study relied on clinical history that participants themselves reported in a screening survey and a study questionnaire. ImmuneRACE Cohort 3 recovered participants were defined by two consecutive negative NP/OP PCR tests, healthcare professional clearance, or symptom resolution. Each participant in the prospective study had whole blood, serum and a nasopharyngeal or oropharyngeal swab collected by mobile phlebotomists. Additional blood draws and questionnaires over an approximately 2-month period could optionally be provided by prospective study participants. Before DNA extraction, blood samples from the prospective study were shipped at room temperature or frozen. The immunoSEQ Assay, a bias-controlled multiplex PCR, was used to amplify TCRbeta CDR3 regions from genomic DNA. Per the original workflow: Within the assay, amplification of reference gene primers was used to estimate how many nucleated cells each sample contained. To quantify the absolute abundance of each unique TCRbeta CDR3 rearrangement, sequence reads were collapsed and filtered. For each sample, productive Simpson clonality was calculated as the square root of Simpson's diversity index over productive rearrangements. What TCRdb holds here is the immuneACCESS table cut down to in-frame rearrangements. Part of the clones is not present; checked against another copy, under half of the missing clones reflect an unresolved V gene, and the others are unexplained. V, J and clone size were drawn from that table, and D and trimming were deduced from the DNA. The sample table shows about 440,000 clones, and 80% to 95% are seen once. More than 0.55% of the sample is taken by the ten largest.

In regard to this clone: No cognate antigen has been identified for it. There are no base qualities to consult, and no much larger clone falls within one base. This sample also contains other DNA sequences that code for the same CDR3.

V is clipped by 4 bases and J by 2 bases, and the sequence between their germline boundaries is 2 bases long. The CDR3 has 11 amino acids, counting the end cysteine and phenylalanine. The retained sequence is limited to the CDR3, 33 bases, with the frame set at the first base. The germline V gene specifies SNHLY as CDR1 and FYNNEI as CDR2. The receptor comes from a man between 18 and 35 years old who had recovered from COVID-19. This chain is built from TRBV2 and TRBJ1-1, with the D gene too uncertain to name. Input material: PBMCs or T cells enriched from blood (not recorded which). The CDR3 corresponds to CASSVNTEAFF. The nucleotide sequence reads TGTGCCAGCAGTGTAAACACTGAAGCTTTCTTT.